Reported below is one T cell receptor beta chain. The sample comes from a study of blood T cell repertoires in COVID-19. About the research overall: Acute and convalescent COVID-19 specimens originated in the United States, Italy and Spain. T cells, B-cell-depleted T cells, or PBMCs supplied cDNA or gDNA.

V was cut by 0 bases and J by 1 base, with 13 bases left in between. The CDR3 is made up of 16 amino acids. Germline V gene lookup returns CDR1 SGHRS and CDR2 YFSETQ. Assay used: immunoSEQ multiplex PCR; TCRdb lists only in-frame clones, some missing. The table records 200,000 to 250,000 clones, roughly 85% of them present only once. The sequence derives from a woman aged 80 or over with acute or convalescent COVID-19. The gene calls are TRBV5-1 and TRBJ1-2; D uncertain. Sequencing was done on a sample of peripheral blood. The CDR3 region has the DNA TGCGCCAGCAGCTTGGAGCCGGGGAAGAATAACTATGGCTACACCTTC. It codes for CASSLEPGKNNYGYTF.